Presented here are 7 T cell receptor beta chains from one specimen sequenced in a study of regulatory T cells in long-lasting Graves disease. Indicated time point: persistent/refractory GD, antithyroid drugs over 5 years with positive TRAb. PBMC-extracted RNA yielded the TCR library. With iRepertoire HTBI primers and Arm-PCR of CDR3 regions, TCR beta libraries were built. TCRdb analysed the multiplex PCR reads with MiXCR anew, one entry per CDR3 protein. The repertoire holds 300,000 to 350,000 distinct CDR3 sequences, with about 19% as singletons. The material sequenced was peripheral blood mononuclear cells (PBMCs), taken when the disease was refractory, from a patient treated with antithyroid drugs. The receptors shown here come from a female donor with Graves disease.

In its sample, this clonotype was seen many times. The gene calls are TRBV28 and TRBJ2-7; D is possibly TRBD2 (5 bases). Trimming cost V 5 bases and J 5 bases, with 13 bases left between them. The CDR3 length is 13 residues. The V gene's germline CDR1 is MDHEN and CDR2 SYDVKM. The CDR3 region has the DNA TGTGCCAGCAGTAGCCTAGCTTTTAACGAGCAGTACTTC. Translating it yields CASSSLAFNEQYF.

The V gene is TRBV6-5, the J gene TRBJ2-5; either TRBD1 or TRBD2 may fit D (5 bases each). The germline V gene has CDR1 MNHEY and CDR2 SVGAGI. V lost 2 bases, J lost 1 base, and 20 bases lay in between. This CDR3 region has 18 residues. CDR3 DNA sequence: TGTGCCAGCAGTTACGAGGGGCCGGCGGAACCTCCCCAAGAGACCCAGTACTTC. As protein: CASSYEGPAEPPQETQYF.

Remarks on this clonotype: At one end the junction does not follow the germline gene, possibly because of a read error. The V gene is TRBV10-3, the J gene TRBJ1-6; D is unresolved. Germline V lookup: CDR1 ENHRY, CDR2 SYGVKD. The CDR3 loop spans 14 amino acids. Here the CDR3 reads CASSDDNYNSPLHF. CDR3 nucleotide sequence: TGTGCCAGCAGTGACGACAATTATAATTCACCCCTCCACTTT.

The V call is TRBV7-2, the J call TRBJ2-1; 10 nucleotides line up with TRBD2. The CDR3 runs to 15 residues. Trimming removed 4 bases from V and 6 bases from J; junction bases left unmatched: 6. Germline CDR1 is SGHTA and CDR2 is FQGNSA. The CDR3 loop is CASSSAAGGLNEQFF. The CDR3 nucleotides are TGTGCCAGCAGCTCCGCAGCGGGGGGGCTCAATGAGCAGTTCTTC.

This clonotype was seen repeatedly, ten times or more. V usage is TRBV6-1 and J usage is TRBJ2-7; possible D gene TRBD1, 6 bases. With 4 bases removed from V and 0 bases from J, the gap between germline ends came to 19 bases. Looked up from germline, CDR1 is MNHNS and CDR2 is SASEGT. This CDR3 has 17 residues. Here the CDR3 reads CASSADRRDTSSYEQYF. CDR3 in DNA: TGTGCCAGCAGTGCGGATCGACGGGACACATCCTCCTACGAGCAGTACTTC.

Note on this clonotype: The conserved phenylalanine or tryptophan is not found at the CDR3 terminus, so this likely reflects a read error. CDR3 loop: CASNLGQTQGSPLHL. The DNA of the CDR3 is TGCGCCAGCAACCTCGGACAGACCCAAGGTTCACCCCTCCACCTT. V and J are TRBV5-1 and TRBJ1-6, with a possible D match to TRBD1 (6 bases). CDR1 is SGHRS and CDR2 is YFSETQ in the germline V gene. The CDR3 spans 15 residues. Trimming shortened V by 6 bases and J by 9 bases, and 19 bases separated the two germline ends.

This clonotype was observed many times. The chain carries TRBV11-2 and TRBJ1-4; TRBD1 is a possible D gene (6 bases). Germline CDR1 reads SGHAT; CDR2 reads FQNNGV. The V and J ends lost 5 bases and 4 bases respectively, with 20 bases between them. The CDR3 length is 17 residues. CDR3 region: CASSRSRQARLNEKLFF. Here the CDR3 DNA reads TGTGCCAGCAGCCGTTCACGACAGGCGCGTCTTAATGAAAAACTGTTTTTT.